Below, 15 T cell receptor beta chains from the same sample are listed, as sequenced in a study of lymphopenia after photon versus proton radiotherapy. Using immunoSEQ multiplex PCR, the repertoire was profiled, and TCRdb retains in-frame clones only, with some absent. The repertoire holds under 35,000 clones, under 90% seen once, with 14% in the top ten. The source material was peripheral blood, sampled from a patient treated with proton-based radiotherapy. The receptors shown here come from an older woman with pancreatic cancer.

The chain joins TRBV7-2 to TRBJ2-7, with TRBD2 identical over 7 bases. The CDR3 covers 15 residues. J was trimmed by 0 bases and V by 1 base; bases with no gene match: 3. Germline V gene data show CDR1 as SGHTA and CDR2 as FQGNSA. Here the CDR3 reads CASSLGGGSSYEQYF. CDR3 in DNA: TGTGCCAGCAGCTTAGGTGGCGGGAGCTCCTACGAGCAGTACTTC.

This clone turned up a few times. The chain recombines TRBV28 with TRBJ2-5; D gene uncertain. The CDR3 spans 15 residues. The germline gives CDR1 MDHEN, CDR2 SYDVKM. V lost 2 bases to trimming and J lost 5 bases, with 15 bases between them. In DNA form, the CDR3 reads TGTGCCAGCAGTTTAGTTCTCGGCGGTAGGGAGACCCAGTACTTC. It is translated as CASSLVLGGRETQYF.

The CDR3 region is CASGLVLGLGGYTF. CDR3 nucleotides: TGTGCTAGTGGTTTGGTACTGGGGCTTGGGGGCTACACCTTC. The rearrangement uses TRBV12-5 and TRBJ1-2, with D maybe TRBD1 (5 bases). Germline values: CDR1 LGHNT, CDR2 FRNRAP. There are 14 residues in the CDR3. Deletions cut 0 bases from V and 8 bases from J, with 13 bases between.

This clone was observed once. The rearrangement uses TRBV6-5 and TRBJ2-2; D not resolved. Looked up from germline, CDR1 is MNHEY and CDR2 is SVGAGI. Deletions cut 5 bases from V and 5 bases from J, with 6 bases between. The CDR3 has 12 amino acids. The CDR3 nucleotides are TGTGCCAGCAGTCAGCGAACCGGGGAGCTGTTTTTT. This codes for CASSQRTGELFF.

This clone is termed medium-sized. This chain links TRBV5-1 with TRBJ1-5, with D possibly TRBD1 on 6 matching bases. Germline loops: CDR1 SGHRS, CDR2 YFSETQ. This CDR3 has 17 residues. V was shortened by 4 bases and J by 0 bases, with 17 bases between the two germline ends. CDR3 region: CASSLTPTGYSNQPQHF. The CDR3 DNA sequence: TGCGCCAGCAGCCTAACCCCGACAGGCTATAGCAATCAGCCCCAGCATTTT.

J is TRBJ2-2 and V is TRBV10-1; no clear D gene. Germline CDR1 WNHNN, CDR2 SYGVQD (reference sequence). V lost 6 bases to trimming and J lost 3 bases, with 26 bases between them. The CDR3 extends over 19 amino acids. This CDR3 is CASRYSPPARAGDTGELFF. In DNA form, the CDR3 reads TGCGCCAGCAGATATTCACCTCCGGCTCGCGCCGGTGACACCGGGGAGCTGTTTTTT.

The genes are TRBV2 and TRBJ2-1; D might be TRBD2 (6 bases). Germline CDR1 reads SNHLY; CDR2 reads FYNNEI. Deletions cut 1 base from V and 4 bases from J, with 11 bases between. The CDR3 has 15 amino acids. CDR3 sequence: CASSEGGLPYNEQFF. Written as DNA, the CDR3 is TGTGCCAGCAGTGAAGGGGGACTCCCATACAATGAGCAGTTCTTC.

The chain is built from TRBV9 and TRBJ2-2, with 12 positions matching TRBD2. Germline-derived CDR1 and CDR2 are SGDLS and YYNGEE. J gave up 7 bases and V 1 base, and 5 bases lay outside the gene matches. The CDR3 runs 16 residues. In nucleotides, the CDR3 is TGTGCCAGCAGCGTACTAGCGGGAGGGTCTGGCGGGGAGCTGTTTTTT. It codes for CASSVLAGGSGGELFF.

This sequence joins TRBV7-8 and TRBJ1-6; D uncertain. Germline V gives CDR1 SGHVS, CDR2 FQNEAQ. CDR3 size: 19 residues. V was shortened by 3 bases and J by 1 base, with 19 bases between the two germline ends. In DNA, the CDR3 is TGTGCCAGCAGCTTTGAGGGAGGGAGAAAAGCTTCCTATAATTCACCCCTCCACTTT. This codes for CASSFEGGRKASYNSPLHF.

This clone was detected once. The V call is TRBV4-3, the J call TRBJ2-1, with D possibly being TRBD1 (6 bases). The ends were cut back, 0 bases at V and 0 bases at J, with 18 bases in the middle. Germline V CDR1 and CDR2: LGHNA, YSLEER. The CDR3 spans 19 residues. The CDR3 reads CASSQERAGTSSSYNEQFF. DNA for the CDR3: TGCGCCAGCAGCCAAGAGAGGGCCGGGACATCAAGCTCCTACAATGAGCAGTTCTTC.

This chain links TRBV11-3 with TRBJ2-5; 9 bases match TRBD1. There are 15 residues in the CDR3. CDR1 and CDR2 (germline): SGHNT, YENEEA. The V gene end was trimmed by 0 bases and the J gene end by 4 bases; junction bases not matched to a gene: 3. This CDR3 is CASSLDGTGRETQYF. CDR3 sequence (DNA): TGTGCCAGCAGCTTAGATGGGACAGGGAGAGAGACCCAGTACTTC.

The rearrangement uses TRBV30 and TRBJ2-2, with 8 bases matching TRBD2. CDR1 and CDR2 from the germline V gene are GTSNPN and SVGIG (reference sequence). The CDR3 spans 15 residues. After removal of 7 bases from V and 7 bases from J, the junction contained 14 bases not matched to a gene. DNA of the CDR3: TGTGCCTCGAGGGGGAAAGCGGGAGTAGTCGGGGAGCTGTTTTTT. Translating gives CASRGKAGVVGELFF.

The CDR3 DNA reads TGCGCCAGCAGCCAAGTGGGGACTAGGGCCCGCCGACGATACTTC. It specifies CASSQVGTRARRRYF. The rearrangement uses TRBV4-3 and TRBJ2-7, with TRBD2 matching 8 bases. The CDR3 loop spans 15 amino acids. V was pared by 1 base and J by 13 bases, with 15 bases of the junction left unmatched. The V gene's germline CDR1 is LGHNA and CDR2 YSLEER.

J is TRBJ2-1 and V is TRBV29-1; D may correspond to TRBD1 or TRBD2 (5 bases each). Germline lookup yields CDR1 SQVTM and CDR2 ANQGSEA. The CDR3 has 11 residues. Trimming stripped 7 bases from V and 8 bases from J, with 12 bases between. The CDR3: CSGARGDEQFF. CDR3 sequence (DNA): TGCAGCGGAGCCCGGGGCGATGAGCAGTTCTTC.

CDR3 loop: CASSNRGTGANVLTF. CDR3 bases: TGTGCCAGCAGTAATAGGGGGACTGGGGCCAACGTCCTGACTTTC. The chain combines TRBV6-6 with TRBJ2-6; TRBD1 is a possible D gene (6 bases). Trimming took off 5 bases at V and 2 bases at J, with 10 bases between the two ends. Germline V gene sequence: CDR1 MNHNY, CDR2 SVGAGI (reference sequence). This CDR3 contains 15 residues.